Presented here are 28 T cell receptor beta chains from one specimen sequenced in a study of blood T cell repertoires in COVID-19 (dated by TCRdb to the early 2020s). To prepare the library, the immunoSEQ multiplex PCR assay was applied. TCRdb mirrors the immuneACCESS table, restricted to in-frame sequences. Some clones are absent from its copies; in checked studies, under half trace to an unresolved V gene, and the reason for the others is unknown. The sample table records tens of thousands of clones; around 90% of these occur just once. The top ten clones comprise 2.3% of the sample. The sequencing input was peripheral blood. The receptor set was obtained from a human donor with active COVID-19. The donor label of this sample is uncertain.

CDR3 region: CASSERGTGPAGELFF. The DNA for the CDR3 is TGCGCCAGCAGTGAAAGGGGGACAGGGCCCGCCGGGGAGCTGTTTTTT. The V and J genes are TRBV10-1 and TRBJ2-2, with 9 bases matching TRBD1. CDR1 WNHNN and CDR2 SYGVQD come from the germline V gene (reference sequence). With V trimmed by 3 bases and J by 6 bases, 8 bases remained unmatched. The CDR3 covers 16 residues.

V gene TRBV14 combines with J gene TRBJ2-3, with 8 bases matching TRBD1. Per the germline V gene, CDR1 is SGHDN and CDR2 is FVKESK. J was trimmed by 2 bases and V by 5 bases; bases with no gene match: 6. The CDR3 runs 15 residues. CDR3 sequence (DNA): TGTGCCAGCAGCGTGGACAGGGCGAACACAGATACGCAGTATTTT. Its protein is CASSVDRANTDTQYF.

V and J are TRBV28 and TRBJ2-2; TRBD1 matches 7 bases. Germline CDR1 and CDR2: MDHEN and SYDVKM. J was trimmed by 7 bases and V by 6 bases; bases with no gene match: 5. This CDR3 spans 13 amino acids. The CDR3 DNA reads as TGTGCCAGCAGGGAAGGGGGCTACGGGGAGCTGTTTTTT. Its translation: CASREGGYGELFF.

The chain recombines TRBV4-1 with TRBJ1-1; TRBD1 agrees at 10 bases. J gave up 5 bases and V 3 bases, and 6 bases lay outside the gene matches. This CDR3 region has 15 residues. Germline-derived CDR1 and CDR2 are MGHRA and YSYEKL. CDR3 nucleotides: TGCGCCAGCAGCCACCGACAGGGGGCTGAGACTGAAGCTTTCTTT. Amino acids: CASSHRQGAETEAFF.

The chain joins TRBV4-3 to TRBJ1-5; 7 nucleotides match TRBD1. The CDR3 spans 15 residues. V shed 0 bases and J 7 bases; nucleotides not matched to a gene: 6. In germline, CDR1 is LGHNA, CDR2 YSLEER. The CDR3 DNA reads as TGCGCCAGCAGCCAAGAGACAGGGTCAAGGCAGCCCCAGCATTTT. Translation gives CASSQETGSRQPQHF.

This chain uses TRBV27 with TRBJ1-6, with D possibly being TRBD1 (6 bases). Germline V CDR1 and CDR2: MNHEY, SMNVEV (reference sequence). The length of the CDR3 is 15 residues. The V and J ends lost 7 bases and 9 bases respectively, with 19 bases between them. In nucleotides, the CDR3 is TGTGCCAGCAAAACATCACAGGGATTTAGTTCACCCCTCCACTTT. Translating it yields CASKTSQGFSSPLHF.

This rearrangement joins TRBV5-1 to TRBJ1-4; 9 nucleotides align to TRBD1. Germline V lookup: CDR1 SGHRS, CDR2 YFSETQ. CDR3 length equals 14 residues. V dropped 5 bases and J dropped 2; count of bases not matched to a gene: 1. The CDR3 nucleotides are TGCGCCAGCAGTACAGGGGGCACTAATGAAAAACTGTTTTTT. This gives the protein CASSTGGTNEKLFF.

The CDR3 DNA follows: TGTGCCAGCAGCGCCGACAGGGGGACGGGGGAGCAGTACTTC. This encodes CASSADRGTGEQYF. V is TRBV2 and J is TRBJ2-7; 9 nucleotides line up with TRBD1. This CDR3 contains 14 residues. CDR1 and CDR2 from the germline V gene are SNHLY and FYNNEI. The V and J ends lost 6 bases and 7 bases, in that order; junction bases with no gene match: 10.

This clone occurred once. The rearrangement uses TRBV10-3 and TRBJ2-7; the match to TRBD1 covers 10 bases. The CDR3 has 13 residues. The V and J ends lost 7 bases and 7 bases, in that order; junction bases with no gene match: 7. The germline V gene encodes CDR1 ENHRY and CDR2 SYGVKD. The CDR3 bases are TGTGCCATCAAGAGACAGGGGGCGGGGGAGCAGTACTTC. Translating gives CAIKRQGAGEQYF.

The V gene is TRBV19, the J gene TRBJ2-3; the D is unclear. Looked up from germline, CDR1 is LNHDA and CDR2 is SQIVND (reference sequence). Trimming stripped 6 bases from V and 2 bases from J, with 6 bases between. This CDR3 is built from 12 residues. The CDR3 sequence: CASRADTDTQYF. CDR3 DNA: TGTGCCAGTAGGGCAGACACAGATACGCAGTATTTT.

This chain links TRBV28 with TRBJ1-5; D not certain. Trimming stripped 2 bases from V and 5 bases from J, with 4 bases between. The CDR3 is 12 residues long. The germline gives CDR1 MDHEN, CDR2 SYDVKM. In DNA form, the CDR3 reads TGTGCCAGCAGTTTAATCGATCAGCCCCAGCATTTT. It encodes CASSLIDQPQHF.

The V gene is TRBV5-1, the J gene TRBJ1-5, with D hard to call. CDR1 and CDR2 (germline): SGHRS, YFSETQ. V lost 2 bases to trimming and J lost 1 base, with 4 bases between them. This CDR3 spans 13 amino acids. In nucleotides, the CDR3 is TGCGCCAGCAGCTTACAGAGCAATCAGCCCCAGCATTTT. Translating gives CASSLQSNQPQHF.

The rearrangement joins TRBV15 to TRBJ2-3; 7 nucleotides line up with TRBD1. CDR3 length: 15 residues. Per germline, CDR1 LNHNV and CDR2 YYDKDF (reference sequence). Trimming removed 4 bases from V and 2 bases from J; junction bases left unmatched: 6. The chain's CDR3 is CATSTRQGNTDTQYF. CDR3 sequence (DNA): TGTGCCACCAGCACAAGACAGGGTAACACAGATACGCAGTATTTT.

The chain links TRBV7-9 to TRBJ2-5; the match to TRBD1 covers 9 bases. The J segment lost 5 bases and the V segment lost 1 base, leaving 8 bases of the junction unmatched. Germline V gene sequence: CDR1 SEHNR, CDR2 FQNEAQ (reference sequence). This CDR3 has 16 residues. In nucleotides, the CDR3 is TGTGCCAGCAGCTTAGGGCCGGGACAGGGTCTGGAGACCCAGTACTTC. Protein sequence: CASSLGPGQGLETQYF.

J is TRBJ2-1 and V is TRBV28; TRBD2 aligns across 11 bases. Germline CDR1 reads MDHEN; CDR2 reads SYDVKM. The junction had 14 bases not matched to a gene; V was cut back by 4 bases and J by 9 bases. This CDR3 region has 17 residues. The CDR3 spells CASSSLTSGVRSGEQFF. CDR3 nucleotide sequence: TGTGCCAGCAGTTCCTTGACTAGCGGGGTCCGGTCGGGTGAGCAGTTCTTC.

The CDR3 here is CASSLVGAYGYTF. CDR3 coding DNA: TGTGCCAGCAGTTTAGTAGGGGCCTATGGCTACACCTTC. The chain couples TRBV28 to TRBJ1-2; perhaps TRBD1 as D (5 bases). The CDR3 length is 13 residues. Trimming removed 2 bases at V and 4 bases at J, with 8 bases between. Germline V gives CDR1 MDHEN, CDR2 SYDVKM.

The chain recombines TRBV13 with TRBJ2-7; TRBD2 agrees at 11 bases. CDR3 length equals 16 residues. V trimming: 2 bases; J trimming: 4 bases; junction bases outside the gene matches: 7. Per germline, CDR1 PRHDT and CDR2 FYEKMQ (reference sequence). The CDR3 spells CASSLRLAGGHYEQYF. CDR3 coding DNA: TGTGCCAGCAGCTTACGGTTAGCGGGGGGGCATTACGAGCAGTACTTC.

V is TRBV7-8 and J is TRBJ2-7; 14 nucleotides match TRBD2. V lost 5 bases, J lost 7 bases, and 7 bases stayed unmatched. CDR3 size: 15 residues. Germline-derived CDR1 and CDR2 are SGHVS and FQNEAQ. Here the CDR3 DNA reads TGTGCCAGCAGCATGTGGACTAGCGGGGGGTTAGAGCAGTACTTC. Amino acid sequence: CASSMWTSGGLEQYF.

The chain combines TRBV5-6 with TRBJ2-1, with TRBD1 identical over 8 bases. V lost 4 bases, J lost 7 bases, and 10 bases stayed unmatched. The germline CDR1 and CDR2 sequences are SGHDT and YYEEEE. This CDR3 spans 15 amino acids. The CDR3 reads CASSPTGAPGNEQFF. The CDR3 DNA reads TGTGCCAGCAGCCCGACAGGGGCCCCGGGTAATGAGCAGTTCTTC.

J is TRBJ2-2 and V is TRBV7-9; 8 bases agree with TRBD1. Germline V lookup: CDR1 SEHNR, CDR2 FQNEAQ (reference sequence). After removal of 4 bases from V and 4 bases from J, the junction contained 8 bases not matched to a gene. The CDR3 is 16 amino acids. CDR3 sequence reads: CASSSPQGVRTGELFF. As DNA, the CDR3 is TGTGCCAGCAGCTCTCCACAGGGGGTGCGCACCGGGGAGCTGTTTTTT.

This chain uses TRBV9 with TRBJ2-3, with 9 nucleotides matching TRBD2. With 2 bases clipped from V and 2 bases from J, the junction kept 6 bases outside the gene matches. Germline CDR1 and CDR2: SGDLS and YYNGEE. The length of the CDR3 is 16 residues. The CDR3 region is CASSVGSSGATDTQYF. The CDR3 DNA sequence: TGTGCCAGCAGCGTGGGGTCTAGCGGGGCCACAGATACGCAGTATTTT.

J is TRBJ2-3 and V is TRBV5-6, with D perhaps TRBD2 (6 bases). Trimming left V 4 bases short and J 3 bases short, with 21 bases between. Germline values: CDR1 SGHDT, CDR2 YYEEEE. CDR3 length: 17 residues. The CDR3 sequence: CASSIPPSGVGTDTQYF. CDR3 sequence (DNA): TGTGCCAGCAGCATACCGCCTTCGGGGGTTGGGACAGATACGCAGTATTTT. Combining the CDR3 with reference TRBV5-6 and TRBJ2-3 gives the whole variable domain DAGVTQSPTHLIKTRGQQVTLRCSPKSGHDTVSWYQQALGQGPQFIFQYYEEEERQRGNFPDRFSGHQFPNYSSELNVNALLLGDSALYLCASSIPPSGVGTDTQYFGPGTRLTVL.

This chain connects TRBV27 to TRBJ2-3; the match to TRBD2 covers 10 bases. Germline CDR1 is MNHEY and CDR2 is SMNVEV (reference sequence). The V and J ends lost 3 bases and 0 bases, in that order; junction bases with no gene match: 6. There are 17 residues in the CDR3. DNA of the CDR3: TGTGCCAGCAGTTTGAGGCTAGCGGGGGTTAGCACAGATACGCAGTATTTT. It translates to CASSLRLAGVSTDTQYF.

The chain couples TRBV5-4 to TRBJ2-1; no reliable D call. Germline values: CDR1 SGHNT, CDR2 YYREEE (reference sequence). The CDR3 is made up of 14 amino acids. V was pared by 0 bases and J by 5 bases, with 9 bases between. This CDR3 is CASSLALDNNEQFF. As DNA, the CDR3 is TGTGCCAGCAGCTTGGCCCTTGACAACAATGAGCAGTTCTTC.

The chain carries TRBV7-2 and TRBJ2-2, with TRBD2 identical over 9 bases. The CDR3 totals 16 residues. Germline assignment: CDR1 SGHTA and CDR2 FQGNSA. Germline trimming cut 5 bases from V and 7 bases from J; bases unmatched to any gene: 11. The CDR3 loop reads CASSPGGGADGGELFF. The CDR3 coding sequence is TGTGCCAGCAGCCCGGGCGGGGGGGCGGATGGCGGGGAGCTGTTTTTT. The variable domain in full, with the rest retrieved from reference TRBV7-2 and TRBJ2-2, is GAGVSQSPSNKVTEKGKDVELRCDPISGHTALYWYRQSLGQGLEFLIYFQGNSAPDKSGLPSDRFSAERTGGSVSTLTIQRTQQEDSAVYLCASSPGGGADGGELFFGEGSRLTVL.

V and J are TRBV19 and TRBJ1-1; 7 nucleotides agree with TRBD1. V trimming: 4 bases; J trimming: 5 bases; junction bases outside the gene matches: 10. The CDR3 is 15 residues long. Germline CDR1 is LNHDA and CDR2 is SQIVND (reference sequence). The CDR3 loop reads CASSTSRGLRTEAFF. CDR3 nucleotides: TGTGCCAGTAGTACCTCGAGGGGGCTGAGGACTGAAGCTTTCTTT.

The V gene is TRBV19, the J gene TRBJ2-7; 9 bases match TRBD1. The CDR3 is 15 amino acids. J gave up 2 bases and V 4 bases, and 6 bases lay outside the gene matches. Germline CDR1 is LNHDA and CDR2 is SQIVND (reference sequence). The CDR3 is CASSTQDRGTYEQYF. CDR3 in DNA: TGTGCCAGTAGTACCCAGGACAGGGGAACCTACGAGCAGTACTTC.

This chain uses TRBV10-2 with TRBJ2-7; 7 bases match TRBD1. V shed 7 bases and J 3 bases; nucleotides not matched to a gene: 6. The germline CDR1 and CDR2 sequences are WSHSY and SAAADI. This CDR3 has 13 residues. The CDR3 is CASKRGQIYEQYF. The CDR3 coding sequence is TGCGCCAGCAAGAGGGGACAGATCTACGAGCAGTACTTC.